The source of this TCR beta chain is a study of T cells after yellow fever vaccination. The wider study: Each low-cell-number fraction was prepared by means of SMART-Seq v4 Ultra Low Input.

Only a few counts were recorded for this clonotype. Antigen unknown. Study-wide findings and caveats: Detected again after the booster were most primary-vaccination clones, at approximately 95% CD4 and 80% to 90% CD8. Highly abundant clonotypes carried over from the bulk population could end up in FACS-sorted repertoires as contaminants.

The CDR3 length is 14 residues. Germline CDR1 and CDR2: LGHNA and YNFKEQ. Trimming at V came to 2 bases and at J to 3 bases, leaving 3 bases not matched to a gene. Each CDR3 protein is one row after TCRdb ran MiXCR on the 5' RACE reads. The sample has 400,000 to 450,000 distinct CDR3 sequences; around a sixth are singletons. This sequence originates from a young man who received the YFV17D yellow fever vaccine. The specimen comprised PBMCs, sampled before the yellow fever booster vaccination. J is TRBJ1-1 and V is TRBV4-2; 7 nucleotides agree with TRBD1. Written as DNA, the CDR3 is TGTGCCAGCAGCCAACAGGGGGACGACACTGAAGCTTTCTTT. Protein: CASSQQGDDTEAFF.